What follows is one T cell receptor (beta chain) and its context. Its specificity is not known. This record comes from a study of T cell responses to AZD1222 COVID-19 vaccine. Findings of the study overall: In all cases, repertoires were sampled only after the peak T cell response. Possibly, clonal diversity was underestimated; donors were largely white British and included more females.

With 3 bases clipped from V and 2 bases from J, the junction kept 7 bases outside the gene matches. This CDR3 is built from 16 residues. CDR1 KGHSH and CDR2 LQKENI come from the germline V gene. Only in-frame clones appear in the TCRdb table, and some are missing; sequencing was by immunoSEQ multiplex PCR. Of about 130,000 clones listed, around 90% are singletons. Researchers grouped second doses given at about 4 or about 12 weeks into one pool. The receptor comes from an adult who received the AZD1222 COVID-19 vaccine. This chain connects TRBV18 to TRBJ1-5; TRBD1 aligns across 7 bases. The specimen was peripheral blood, collected 28 days after the second AZD1222 dose. This CDR3 is CASSPKNRGGNQPQHF. In nucleotides, the CDR3 is TGTGCCAGCTCACCTAAAAACAGGGGAGGCAATCAGCCCCAGCATTTT.